Listed below are T cell receptor beta chains from one sample, sequenced in a study of Graves' ophthalmopathy and Graves' hyperthyroidism. TCRdb reanalysed the multiplex PCR reads using MiXCR and keeps one entry per CDR3 protein. The sample lists 400,000 to 450,000 distinct CDR3 sequences, under 25% occurring once. The sequenced material came from peripheral blood. These receptors were taken from a woman aged 18-29 years with stable Graves' hyperthyroidism. CDR3s include the opening cysteine and the closing phenylalanine or tryptophan. Fields, in order: J gene, D gene, clone size, V gene, CDR3 DNA, CDR3 protein. A D gene is named only where the DNA matches it firmly. Clone size is given for some rows only: seen once, a few or many times, or a class if the clone is expanded.

J: TRBJ2-7
D: -
size: many
V: TRBV2
DNA: TGTGCCAGCAGAGAGACAGCCGGTTACTACGAGCAGTACTTC
CDR3: CASRETAGYYEQYF

J: TRBJ1-6
D: -
size: many
V: TRBV12-3/TRBV12-4
DNA: TGTGCCAGCACTGAAGAGAGAACCTATAATTCACCCCTCCACTTT
CDR3: CASTEERTYNSPLHF

J: TRBJ1-3
D: -
size: many
V: TRBV28
DNA: TGTGCCAGCAGTTTTCAGGCCCTCAACACCATATATTTT
CDR3: CASSFQALNTIYF

J: TRBJ2-5
D: -
size: -
V: TRBV6-1
DNA: TGTGCCAGCAGTCCATACCACAGGGAACTTCAAGAGACCCAGTACTTC
CDR3: CASSPYHRELQETQYF

J: TRBJ2-2
D: TRBD1
size: many
V: TRBV6-6
DNA: TGTGCCAGCAGTTCATACTGGACAGGGAAAGAAGTCAGGGGCACCGGGGAGCTGTTTTTT
CDR3: CASSSYWTGKEVRGTGELFF

J: TRBJ2-6
D: -
size: many
V: TRBV19
DNA: TGTGCCAGTAGTACGAACGGGCTGGGGGCCAACGTCCTGACTTTC
CDR3: CASSTNGLGANVLTF

J: TRBJ2-7
D: TRBD2
size: many
V: TRBV4-2
DNA: TGTGCCAGCAGCCTGACTAGCGGGAGGCCCTCCTACGAGCAGTACTTC
CDR3: CASSLTSGRPSYEQYF

J: TRBJ1-2
D: -
size: few
V: TRBV30
DNA: TGTGCCTGGAGTCCAGGCCCTTATGGCTACACCTTC
CDR3: CAWSPGPYGYTF

J: TRBJ1-2
D: -
size: -
V: TRBV3-1
DNA: TGTGCCAGCAGCCAAGGGGCCAGGGCTAACTATGGCTACACCTTC
CDR3: CASSQGARANYGYTF

J: TRBJ1-1
D: -
size: many
V: TRBV2
DNA: TGTGCCAGCAGTGAAGGCGGGTATGAAGCTTTCTTT
CDR3: CASSEGGYEAFF

J: TRBJ2-5
D: TRBD2
size: -
V: TRBV12-3/TRBV12-4
DNA: TGTGCCAGCAGTACAGATCCGGGGGGAGAGACCCAGTACTTC
CDR3: CASSTDPGGETQYF

J: TRBJ2-5
D: -
size: many
V: TRBV2
DNA: TGTGCCAGCAGCAGGGGGGGCAACCAAGAGACCCAGTACTTC
CDR3: CASSRGGNQETQYF

J: TRBJ2-2
D: TRBD1
size: many
V: TRBV6-1
DNA: TGTGCCAGCAGCCCGGGACAGCAAACCGGGGAGCTGTTTTTT
CDR3: CASSPGQQTGELFF

J: TRBJ2-7
D: -
size: few
V: TRBV4-3
DNA: TGCGCCAGCAGCCAAGATTTCCCCCCCAGGTACGAGCAGTACTTC
CDR3: CASSQDFPPRYEQYF

J: TRBJ2-7
D: TRBD2
size: many
V: TRBV4-3
DNA: TGCGCCAGCAGCCAAGTTCGCCCCGGGACTAGCTTTTACGAGCAGTACTTC
CDR3: CASSQVRPGTSFYEQYF

J: TRBJ2-7
D: -
size: many
V: TRBV2
DNA: TGTGCCAGCAGTGTCAACGAGCAGTACTTC
CDR3: CASSVNEQYF

J: TRBJ2-7
D: -
size: -
V: TRBV5-1
DNA: TGCGCCAGCAGCTTTCAGAGCGCCTACGAGCAGTACTTC
CDR3: CASSFQSAYEQYF

J: TRBJ2-5
D: -
size: -
V: TRBV20-1
DNA: TGCAGTGCTAGGGGGACCGATAAAGAGACCCAGTACTTC
CDR3: CSARGTDKETQYF

J: TRBJ1-6
D: -
size: many
V: TRBV12-3/TRBV12-4
DNA: TGTGCCAGCAGTCCCTCGAGGGGCAGGGGCTCCGGTTATAATTCACCCCTCCACTTT
CDR3: CASSPSRGRGSGYNSPLHF

J: TRBJ2-7
D: -
size: -
V: TRBV2
DNA: TGTGCCAGCAGTGATACGGACGGTCGGACCTACGAGCAGTACTTC
CDR3: CASSDTDGRTYEQYF

J: TRBJ1-1
D: TRBD1
size: few
V: TRBV3-1
DNA: TGTGCCAGCAGCCAGGCTCCGGGACAGGGATCCACTGAAGCTTTCTTT
CDR3: CASSQAPGQGSTEAFF

J: TRBJ1-1
D: TRBD1
size: many
V: TRBV19
DNA: TGTGCCAGTAGGCTGACAGGGGCCACTGAAGCTTTCTTT
CDR3: CASRLTGATEAFF

J: TRBJ1-3
D: -
size: many
V: TRBV6-1
DNA: TGTGCCAGCAGTGATCATCCAAGGGGAGGAAACACCATATATTTT
CDR3: CASSDHPRGGNTIYF